Listed below are T cell receptor beta chains from one sample, sequenced in a study of blood T cells in healthy people across ages. TCRdb processed the 5' RACE reads anew with MiXCR; each CDR3 protein has one entry. The sample has around 1.7 million distinct CDR3 sequences; about 28% are singletons. The sequencing sample was made of blood. These receptors all come from a woman in her 30s in good health. CDR3s include the opening cysteine and the closing phenylalanine or tryptophan. The D gene is left open where the match is weak. A row's size may be missing; if present it is once, few, many or a size class.

D gene	J gene	clone size	V gene	CDR3 protein	CDR3 DNA
-	TRBJ2-3	-	TRBV12-3/TRBV12-4	CASSLNADTEYF	TGTGCCAGCAGTTTGAACGCAGATACGGAGTATTTT
-	TRBJ2-1	few	TRBV5-1	CASSFQYNEQFF	TGCGCCAGCAGCTTTCAGTACAATGAGCAGTTCTTC
-	TRBJ2-3	few	TRBV3-1	CASSQDQTRGFTDTQYF	TGTGCCAGCAGCCAAGACCAAACTAGGGGCTTCACAGATACGCAGTATTTT
TRBD2	TRBJ2-5	-	TRBV4-1	CASSQQGRTGGEEETQYF	TGCGCCAGCAGCCAGCAAGGGAGGACCGGGGGGGAAGAAGAGACCCAGTACTTC
TRBD2	TRBJ2-7	once	TRBV6-1	CASSEPSGRVYEQYF	TGTGCCAGCAGTGAACCTAGCGGGAGGGTCTACGAGCAGTACTTC
TRBD1	TRBJ1-6	-	TRBV7-9	CASSRMTGGNSPLHF	TGTGCCAGCAGCCGCATGACAGGGGGAAATTCACCCCTCCACTTT
TRBD2	TRBJ2-5	-	TRBV3-1	CASSQRRSGGSQETQYF	TGTGCCAGCAGCCAAAGGAGAAGCGGGGGATCGCAAGAGACCCAGTACTTC
-	TRBJ1-2	-	TRBV29-1	CSVVYVPDYGYTF	TGCAGCGTTGTTTACGTCCCTGACTATGGCTACACCTTC
TRBD2	TRBJ2-5	many	TRBV7-9	CASSSSGGLKETQYF	TGTGCCAGCAGCTCCAGCGGGGGGCTGAAAGAGACCCAGTACTTC
TRBD1	TRBJ1-6	few	TRBV20-1	CSAKDRGQSYNSPLHF	TGCAGTGCCAAGGACAGGGGGCAATCCTATAATTCACCCCTCCACTTT
-	TRBJ1-4	many	TRBV4-3	CASSQDPRYNEKLFF	TGCGCCAGCAGCCAAGATCCTCGCTATAATGAAAAACTGTTTTTT
-	TRBJ2-6	-	TRBV7-3	CASSLSPRGASGASVLTF	TGTGCCAGCAGCTTAAGTCCCAGGGGGGCCTCTGGGGCCAGCGTCCTGACTTTC
-	TRBJ1-2	few	TRBV6-6	CASKPADYGYTF	TGTGCCAGCAAACCCGCGGACTATGGCTACACCTTC
-	TRBJ2-4	-	TRBV15	CATSENSLNEQYF	TGTGCCACCAGCGAGAACAGCCTAAATGAGCAGTACTTC
TRBD1	TRBJ2-7	many	TRBV7-9	CASSTDREKTYEQYF	TGTGCCAGCAGCACAGACAGGGAAAAGACTTACGAGCAGTACTTC
-	TRBJ1-1	few	TRBV4-1	CASSPRQPGSEAFF	TGCGCCAGCAGCCCCCGGCAACCCGGCTCTGAAGCTTTCTTT
-	TRBJ1-2	-	TRBV5-5	CASGVGGNYGYTF	TGTGCCAGCGGAGTAGGGGGTAACTATGGCTACACCTTC
TRBD2	TRBJ2-5	few	TRBV7-2	CTSSLVPPGLAGSQETQYF	TGTACCAGCAGCTTAGTCCCTCCCGGACTAGCGGGGTCCCAAGAGACCCAGTACTTC
-	TRBJ1-1	-	TRBV12-3/TRBV12-4	CASSFGESTEAFF	TGTGCCAGCAGTTTCGGGGAAAGCACTGAAGCTTTCTTT
-	TRBJ1-1	-	TRBV9	CASTRSGQNTEAFF	TGTGCCAGCACTCGTTCAGGACAGAACACTGAAGCTTTCTTT
-	TRBJ1-1	few	TRBV5-5	CASSLRSEPNTEAFF	TGTGCCAGCAGCTTGAGGTCAGAACCGAACACTGAAGCTTTCTTT
-	TRBJ2-5	-	TRBV5-1	CASSSRTGPQETQYF	TGCGCCAGCAGCTCGAGAACAGGACCCCAAGAGACCCAGTACTTC
-	TRBJ2-3	-	TRBV12-5	CASGNLDANTQYF	TGTGCTAGTGGTAACTTGGACGCGAATACGCAGTATTTT
-	TRBJ2-2	-	TRBV6-5	CASQRGRGNTGELFF	TGTGCCAGCCAACGGGGACGGGGGAACACCGGGGAGCTGTTTTTT
TRBD2	TRBJ2-7	once	TRBV6-5	CASSYSISLAAASYEQYF	TGTGCCAGCAGTTACTCGATTTCGCTAGCGGCTGCTTCCTACGAGCAGTACTTC
-	TRBJ2-1	many	TRBV11-2	CASSFIRTNEQFF	TGTGCCAGCAGCTTTATCCGGACGAACGAGCAGTTCTTC